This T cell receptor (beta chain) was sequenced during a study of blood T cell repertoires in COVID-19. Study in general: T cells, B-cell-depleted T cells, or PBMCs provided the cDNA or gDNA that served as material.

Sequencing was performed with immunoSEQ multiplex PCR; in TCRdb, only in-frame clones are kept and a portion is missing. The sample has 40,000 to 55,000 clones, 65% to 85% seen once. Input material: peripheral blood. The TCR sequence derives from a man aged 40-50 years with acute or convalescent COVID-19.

CDR3: CASSKGILRGGSYEQYF. CDR3 coding DNA: TGTGCCAGCAGCAAAGGGATTTTGCGGGGGGGATCCTACGAGCAGTACTTC. The V gene is TRBV14, the J gene TRBJ2-7, with TRBD2 identical over 9 bases. This CDR3 is built from 17 residues. Trimming at V came to 5 bases and at J to 1 base, leaving 12 bases not matched to a gene. Germline CDR1 and CDR2: SGHDN and FVKESK. The complete variable domain, with remaining parts taken from reference TRBV14 and TRBJ2-7, reads EAGVTQFPSHSVIEKGQTVTLRCDPISGHDNLYWYRRVMGKEIKFLLHFVKESKQDESGMPNNRFLAERTGGTYSTLKVQPAELEDSGVYFCASSKGILRGGSYEQYFGPGTRLTVT.